This TCR beta chain was profiled in a study of cytomegalovirus exposure and HLA in healthy donors. Looking at the study overall: Around 86 million unique TCRs, all from HLA-typed donors, were included in an early release of the data.

Vbeta (60) and Jbeta (13) primers were used in the PCR. Profiling relied on immunoSEQ multiplex PCR, and the TCRdb table lists in-frame clones only, not all of them. The sample consists of about 140,000 clones, 82% of them appearing once. Overall study results and limits: An analysis that came later showed most CMV-associated TCR beta chains appearing HLA-restricted. A later analysis linked 15,000 to 20,000 TCR beta sequences to HLA alleles at 0.05 false discovery rate. Researchers catalogued approximately 170 TCR beta chains as cytomegalovirus-associated.

V shed 3 bases and J shed 4 bases, with 8 bases lying between them. The CDR3 has 13 amino acids. CDR1 and CDR2 (germline): SEHNR, FQNEAQ (reference sequence). Worth noting for this clone: Its matching antigen is unknown.

Material: PBMCs. The sequence came from a man in his thirties or forties in good health and CMV-seropositive. This sequence joins TRBV7-9 and TRBJ2-3, with D tentatively TRBD2 (5 bases). The CDR3 region has the DNA TGTGCCAGCAGCTTCCAGCGGCCAGATACGCAGTATTTT. Its translation: CASSFQRPDTQYF.